Shown below are 24 T cell receptor beta chains from a single sample sequenced in a study of kidney transplant recipient with SARS-CoV-2 infection. One entry per CDR3 protein, called by TCRdb with MiXCR from the reads. This repertoire shows approximately 250,000 distinct CDR3 sequences, about 28% found once; its top ten account for roughly 7%. Sequencing was performed on a blood sample, taken at baseline and on day 111 from a kidney transplant recipient. These receptors came from a male patient in his thirties who had COVID-19 and was a kidney transplant recipient. These T cells may partly come from the graft donor.

This clonotype has ten or more counts. The chain has TRBV4-3 and TRBJ1-4; 7 nucleotides align to TRBD1. CDR3 length: 17 amino acids. CDR1 is LGHNA and CDR2 is YSLEER in the germline V gene. Losses at the gene ends were 0 bases for V and 5 bases for J; bases not matched to a gene: 9. The DNA of the CDR3 is TGCGCCAGCAGCCAAGATCCTGCCCAGGGGGAGAATGAAAAACTGTTTTTT. Translated: CASSQDPAQGENEKLFF.

With regard to this clonotype: One base away lies a much larger clone, so this may be a sequencing read error. The chain joins TRBV11-1 to TRBJ1-2; no clear D gene. The CDR3 loop spans 17 amino acids. In germline, CDR1 is SGHAT, CDR2 FQDESV (reference sequence). The ends were cut back, 5 bases at V and 4 bases at J, with 23 bases in the middle. CDR3 nucleotides: TGTGCCAGCAGCCGCGTTCCTAGGGCTGGAAAGACCTATGGCTACACCTTC. Amino acids: CASSRVPRAGKTYGYTF.

For this clonotype: A much larger clone differs by one base, so this may be a read error. The chain has TRBV4-1 and TRBJ1-1, with D possibly matching TRBD1 (6 bases). This CDR3 contains 12 residues. Germline CDR1 reads MGHRA; CDR2 reads YSYEKL. The DNA for the CDR3 is TGCACCAGCAGCCAAGTTGGGACAGAAGCTTTCTTT. Encoded protein: CTSSQVGTEAFF.

This clonotype was observed at least ten times. The rearrangement joins TRBV7-9 to TRBJ1-6; D is unclear. Germline loops: CDR1 SEHNR, CDR2 FQNEAQ (reference sequence). The CDR3 is 13 amino acids. V was pared by 2 bases and J by 10 bases, with 9 bases between. The chain's CDR3 is CASSLMAPSPLHF. The CDR3 region has the DNA TGTGCCAGCAGCTTAATGGCGCCCTCACCCCTCCACTTT.

Many counts were recorded for this clonotype. V usage is TRBV15 and J usage is TRBJ1-2, with no clear D. In germline, CDR1 is LNHNV, CDR2 YYDKDF (reference sequence). The CDR3 is 17 amino acids. Trimming left V 3 bases short and J 4 bases short, with 21 bases between. Here the CDR3 DNA reads TGTGCCACCAGCAGCGGAGAAAGGTGTGGAAAGACCTATGGCTACACCTTC. The encoded protein is CATSSGERCGKTYGYTF.

Worth noting for this clonotype: This may be a read error, as it is one base from a much larger clone. The rearrangement joins TRBV5-1 to TRBJ1-4, with 7 bases matching TRBD1. CDR3 length equals 15 residues. Germline lookup yields CDR1 SGHRS and CDR2 YFSETQ. The DNA for the CDR3 is TGCGCCAACAGCTTGGCCGGGACAGATAATGAAAAACTGTTTTTT. The encoded protein is CANSLAGTDNEKLFF.

This clonotype was detected ten times or more. The V and J genes are TRBV4-3 and TRBJ2-2; D is ambiguous. From germline, CDR1 is LGHNA and CDR2 YSLEER. V lost 5 bases to trimming and J lost 3 bases, with 10 bases between them. CDR3 length: 14 amino acids. As DNA, the CDR3 is TGCGCCAGCAGCAGAATGGCGGACACCGGGGAGCTGTTTTTT. It is translated as CASSRMADTGELFF.

Details on this clonotype: A much bigger clone sits one base away, suggesting this may be a read error. This sequence joins TRBV6-4 and TRBJ2-2; D is unresolved. V dropped 3 bases and J dropped 1 base, with 3 bases sitting between them. This CDR3 comprises 13 residues. Germline V gene lookup returns CDR1 MRHNA and CDR2 SNTAGT. The CDR3 DNA reads TGTGCCAGCAGTGAGGGGAACACCGGGGAGCTGTTTTTT. It codes for CASSEGNTGELFF.

This clonotype was observed at least ten times. The chain uses TRBV2 and TRBJ2-7; no clear D. Trimming stripped 2 bases from V and 9 bases from J, with 8 bases between. The CDR3 has 11 residues. The germline CDR1 and CDR2 sequences are SNHLY and FYNNEI. CDR3 coding DNA: TGTGCCAGCAGTGAACGGACGTTGCAGTACTTC. As protein: CASSERTLQYF. The variable domain in full, completed from reference TRBV2 and TRBJ2-7, reads EPEVTQTPSHQVTQMGQEVILRCVPISNHLYFYWYRQILGQKVEFLVSFYNNEISEKSEIFDDQFSVERPDGSNFTLKIRSTKLEDSAMYFCASSERTLQYFGPGTRLTVT.

Concerning this clonotype itself: Given a much more abundant clone one base away, this may be a read error. The CDR3 DNA follows: TGTGCCAGCAACCCACAGACAGACTTTAACTATGGCTACACCTTC. Its translation: CASNPQTDFNYGYTF. This rearrangement joins TRBV7-2 to TRBJ1-2; D perhaps matches TRBD1 (5 bases). V was cut by 7 bases and J by 1 base, with 16 bases left in between. The CDR3 spans 15 residues. Germline-derived CDR1 and CDR2 are SGHTA and FQGNSA.

Regarding this clonotype: A much larger clone sits a single nucleotide away, making a read error possible. Since no conserved phenylalanine or tryptophan closes the CDR3, a read error is the likely cause. The chain uses TRBV11-2 and TRBJ1-6; no reliable D call. The V gene's germline CDR1 is SGHAT and CDR2 FQNNGV. CDR3 length: 14 amino acids. Trimming stripped 5 bases from V and 5 bases from J, with 10 bases between. Written as DNA, the CDR3 is TGTGCCAGCAGCGCCCGGACGGATAATTCACCCCTCCACCTT. It codes for CASSARTDNSPLHL.

The chain is built from TRBV10-1 and TRBJ1-2; D unclear. The germline V gene has CDR1 WNHNN and CDR2 SYGVQD (reference sequence). The CDR3 is made up of 17 amino acids. Deletions cut 5 bases from V and 8 bases from J, with 27 bases between. The CDR3 here is CASSLIRRSRKAYGYTF. The CDR3 DNA follows: TGCGCCAGCAGTCTAATTAGAAGATCGCGAAAGGCCTACGGCTACACCTTC.

As for this clonotype: One base away lies a much larger clone, so this may be a sequencing read error. The chain employs TRBV20-1 and TRBJ2-5; possible D gene TRBD2, 7 bases. Germline V gene data show CDR1 as DFQATT and CDR2 as SNEGSKA (reference sequence). This CDR3 contains 16 residues. The CDR3 loop reads CSASPTAGAGQETQHF. The CDR3 DNA follows: TGCAGTGCTAGTCCCACGGCGGGGGCTGGGCAAGAGACCCAGCACTTC.

With respect to this clonotype: It may be a read error: a sequence one base away is much more abundant. This chain links TRBV12-3 or TRBV12-4 with TRBJ1-2; 9 positions match TRBD1. The CDR3 is 13 residues long. This chain's CDR3 is CAGSSTGGDGYTF. The DNA of the CDR3 is TGTGCCGGCAGCTCGACAGGGGGAGACGGCTACACCTTC.

To note about this clonotype: A much bigger clone sits one base away, suggesting this may be a read error. V and J are TRBV7-2 and TRBJ1-2; no clear D gene. The length of the CDR3 is 17 residues. Trimming pared 3 bases from V and 4 bases from J, leaving 21 bases between. The germline CDR1 and CDR2 sequences are SGHTA and FQGNSA. CDR3 amino acids: CASSLSSRDGRTYGYTF. DNA of the CDR3: TGTGCCAGCAGCTTGAGTAGCAGAGACGGAAGGACCTATGGCTACACCTTC.

This chain uses TRBV7-2 with TRBJ2-6; D remains ambiguous. Between the trimmed V and J ends, which lost 10 bases and 5 bases, there was a span of 30 bases. The CDR3 is made up of 19 amino acids. Germline V lookup: CDR1 SGHTA, CDR2 FQGNSA. The CDR3 spells CAKQHPWQRRQSRANVLTF. In nucleotides, the CDR3 is TGTGCCAAGCAGCACCCATGGCAGAGACGACAAAGTCGGGCCAACGTCCTGACTTTC.

This chain uses TRBV3-1 with TRBJ1-2; D gene ambiguous. The CDR3 runs to 17 residues. Trimming shortened V by 5 bases and J by 4 bases, and 23 bases separated the two germline ends. In germline, CDR1 is LGHDT, CDR2 YNNKEL (reference sequence). The CDR3 region has the DNA TGTGCCAGCAGCGAAGGGCTCACCCTTCGAAAGACCTATGGCTACACCTTC. Its protein product is CASSEGLTLRKTYGYTF.

This clonotype has at least ten counts. V usage is TRBV7-6 and J usage is TRBJ1-2, with D unclear. The CDR3 runs 15 residues. V shed 0 bases and J shed 0 bases, with 8 bases lying between them. The V gene's germline CDR1 is SGHVS and CDR2 FNYEAQ. DNA of the CDR3: TGTGCCAGCAGCTTAGCCCCAGGCACTAACTATGGCTACACCTTC. Amino acids: CASSLAPGTNYGYTF.

The CDR3 reads CASSLVTGGLETQYF. DNA for the CDR3: TGTGCCAGCAGCTTAGTAACGGGAGGTCTGGAGACCCAGTACTTC. The chain couples TRBV7-2 to TRBJ2-5; 7 bases align to TRBD2. Per the germline V gene, CDR1 is SGHTA and CDR2 is FQGNSA. V lost 1 base to trimming and J lost 5 bases; unmatched junction nucleotides: 7. The CDR3 contains 15 residues.

This clonotype showed up many times. The chain links TRBV28 to TRBJ2-7; D gene uncertain. The CDR3 is 12 residues long. Trimming stripped 7 bases from V and 4 bases from J, with 11 bases between. Germline CDR1 is MDHEN and CDR2 is SYDVKM. CDR3 loop: CASTSDGYEQYF. Written as DNA, the CDR3 is TGTGCCAGCACCTCGGACGGTTACGAGCAGTACTTC.

Comments on this clonotype: This could be a read error, since a much larger clone is one nucleotide away. The chain joins TRBV6-5 to TRBJ2-1; D ambiguous. Germline loops: CDR1 MNHEY, CDR2 SVGAGI. There are 17 residues in the CDR3. The CDR3 DNA reads as TGTGCCGGCAGTTACTCGAAGAACAGAGGACCCTACAATGAGCAGTTCTTC. This codes for CAGSYSKNRGPYNEQFF.

This clonotype was recorded many times. The genes are TRBV15 and TRBJ1-2, with TRBD1 matching over 10 bases. V shed 0 bases, J shed 2 bases, and the junction held 9 bases outside the gene matches. The CDR3 spans 18 residues. The V gene's germline CDR1 is LNHNV and CDR2 YYDKDF (reference sequence). The DNA for the CDR3 is TGTGCCACCAGCAGAGATTATGGGACAGGGGACGTCAACTATGGCTACACCTTC. Translation gives CATSRDYGTGDVNYGYTF.

This clonotype showed up many times. The chain uses TRBV5-8 and TRBJ1-2; D not certain. The CDR3 contains 16 residues. Per the germline V gene, CDR1 is SGHTS and CDR2 is YDEGEE. The V end lost 7 bases, the J end lost 4 bases, and 23 bases lay between the germline ends. CDR3 in DNA: TGTGCCAGCTCTGAGCGTCATCCACGAAAGACCTATGGCTACACCTTC. Translating it yields CASSERHPRKTYGYTF.

The chain employs TRBV9 and TRBJ1-2; D is unresolved. CDR3 size: 16 residues. Germline V gene sequence: CDR1 SGDLS, CDR2 YYNGEE. Between the trimmed V and J ends, which lost 7 bases and 4 bases, there was a span of 23 bases. The CDR3 DNA reads as TGTGCCAGCTACCTCCAGTACTCAAGAAAGACCTATGGCTACACCTTC. It yields the protein CASYLQYSRKTYGYTF.